Shown below are 24 T cell receptor beta chains from a single sample sequenced in a study of blood T cell repertoires in COVID-19. The data were produced by immunoSEQ multiplex PCR, yet TCRdb's version contains in-frame clones alone and is incomplete. The repertoire consists of 90,000 to 100,000 clones, with 80% to 85% occurring once and the leading ten covering roughly 2%. The specimen sequenced was peripheral blood. These TCRs come from a man in his 70s with active or convalescent COVID-19.

The chain recombines TRBV29-1 with TRBJ2-5; 10 positions agree with TRBD2. This CDR3 contains 13 residues. V lost 7 bases to trimming and J lost 5 bases; unmatched junction nucleotides: 7. Per germline, CDR1 SQVTM and CDR2 ANQGSEA. The DNA of the CDR3 is TGCAGCGGGAGCGGGGGGGCCGGTGAGACCCAGTACTTC. It translates to CSGSGGAGETQYF.

The chain carries TRBV6-6 and TRBJ2-7; 7 nucleotides line up with TRBD1. The germline V gene encodes CDR1 MNHNY and CDR2 SVGAGI (reference sequence). V shed 4 bases and J 2 bases; nucleotides not matched to a gene: 8. CDR3 size: 15 residues. The CDR3 DNA reads TGTGCCAGCAGTTCACCAGGACAGGCAACCTACGAGCAGTACTTC. Its protein is CASSSPGQATYEQYF.

This chain joins TRBV4-3 and TRBJ2-3, with a possible D match to TRBD1 (5 bases). Germline CDR1 reads LGHNA; CDR2 reads YSLEER. The CDR3 contains 14 residues. Trimming pared 3 bases from V and 2 bases from J, leaving 9 bases between. The chain's CDR3 is CASSQGQDTDTQYF. In DNA, the CDR3 is TGCGCCAGCAGCCAGGGGCAGGACACAGATACGCAGTATTTT.

The chain recombines TRBV30 with TRBJ2-7; D may be TRBD2 (6 bases). Trimming shortened V by 8 bases and J by 2 bases, and 10 bases separated the two germline ends. The CDR3 extends over 11 amino acids. CDR1 and CDR2 (germline): GTSNPN, SVGIG (reference sequence). The CDR3 DNA reads TGTGCCGGGGGGATGACCTACGAGCAGTACTTC. It yields the protein CAGGMTYEQYF.

This clone was seen only once. This sequence joins TRBV28 and TRBJ1-1; TRBD1 is a possible D gene (5 bases). This CDR3 has 15 amino acids. The germline V and J ends were trimmed by 5 bases and 0 bases, with 13 bases remaining between them. Germline values: CDR1 MDHEN, CDR2 SYDVKM. The CDR3 loop is CASSPLRGMNTEAFF. CDR3 sequence (DNA): TGTGCCAGCAGTCCCCTACGGGGGATGAACACTGAAGCTTTCTTT.

The chain combines TRBV5-4 with TRBJ2-1, with 7 positions matching TRBD2. Trimming removed 4 bases from V and 8 bases from J; junction bases left unmatched: 9. The CDR3 runs to 14 residues. Germline V lookup: CDR1 SGHNT, CDR2 YYREEE (reference sequence). CDR3 in DNA: TGTGCCAGCAGCCCCCCACTAGCGCTCCATGAGCAGTTCTTC. Amino acid sequence: CASSPPLALHEQFF.

V usage is TRBV30 and J usage is TRBJ1-1, with D perhaps matching TRBD1 (5 bases). Trimming removed 4 bases at V and 1 base at J, with 10 bases between. The length of the CDR3 is 13 residues. Germline CDR1 and CDR2: GTSNPN and SVGIG (reference sequence). CDR3 nucleotide sequence: TGTGCCTGGATTACGGACAAGAACACTGAAGCTTTCTTT. Protein sequence: CAWITDKNTEAFF.

The CDR3 loop reads CATTLGGSTEAFF. The CDR3 coding sequence is TGTGCCACCACCCTGGGGGGTAGCACTGAAGCTTTCTTT. This rearrangement joins TRBV18 to TRBJ1-1, with D tentatively TRBD1 (5 bases). This CDR3 is built from 13 residues. Trimming pared 10 bases from V and 4 bases from J, leaving 16 bases between. In germline, CDR1 is KGHSH, CDR2 LQKENI.

J is TRBJ1-1 and V is TRBV7-2, with 7 bases that match TRBD1. Per the germline V gene, CDR1 is SGHTA and CDR2 is FQGNSA. The CDR3 has 12 amino acids. The J segment lost 9 bases and the V segment lost 1 base, leaving 2 bases of the junction unmatched. In DNA form, the CDR3 reads TGTGCCAGCAGCTTAGACAGGGGAAAAGCTTTCTTT. It translates to CASSLDRGKAFF.

The rearrangement joins TRBV6-1 to TRBJ1-1; unclear D gene. V lost 3 bases and J 6 bases, leaving 14 bases between the germline ends. Germline CDR1 reads MNHNS; CDR2 reads SASEGT. The CDR3 sequence is 14 residues long. The CDR3 region has the DNA TGTGCCAGCAGTGATGGGTCCGGGAAACCTGAAGCTTTCTTT. Amino acid sequence: CASSDGSGKPEAFF.

The V gene is TRBV2, the J gene TRBJ2-1; 7 nucleotides agree with TRBD1. Germline V gene data show CDR1 as SNHLY and CDR2 as FYNNEI. Losses at the gene ends were 4 bases for V and 6 bases for J; bases not matched to a gene: 9. The CDR3 spans 15 residues. CDR3 amino acids: CASSVRGDRVNEQFF. CDR3 sequence (DNA): TGTGCCAGCAGTGTACGAGGAGACAGGGTCAATGAGCAGTTCTTC.

The rearrangement uses TRBV9 and TRBJ2-3; tentative D call: TRBD1 (8 bases). The CDR3 sequence is 15 residues long. Germline V gene data show CDR1 as SGDLS and CDR2 as YYNGEE. Trimming cost V 4 bases and J 3 bases, with 15 bases left between them. The CDR3 loop reads CASSPTGGVTDTQYF. Here the CDR3 DNA reads TGTGCCAGCAGCCCTACAGGGGGGGTAACAGATACGCAGTATTTT.

The V gene is TRBV28, the J gene TRBJ2-3, with D uncertain. The V end was cut by 2 bases, the J end by 3 bases, with 18 bases between. Germline CDR1 MDHEN, CDR2 SYDVKM. The CDR3 runs to 17 residues. The CDR3 DNA sequence: TGTGCCAGCAGTTTAAGCATGTTCCAGGTCGAAACAGATACGCAGTATTTT. Amino acid sequence: CASSLSMFQVETDTQYF.

The V and J genes are TRBV9 and TRBJ2-1; 8 nucleotides line up with TRBD2. CDR3 size: 15 residues. In germline, CDR1 is SGDLS, CDR2 YYNGEE. V gave up 4 bases and J gave up 8 bases; unmatched junction bases: 11. CDR3 sequence reads: CASSRTGTRLDEQFF. CDR3 nucleotide sequence: TGTGCCAGCAGCAGGACCGGGACTAGGTTGGATGAGCAGTTCTTC.

The rearrangement links TRBV5-4 to TRBJ1-2; D possibly corresponds to TRBD1 (5 bases). Germline CDR1 SGHNT, CDR2 YYREEE (reference sequence). V was pared by 3 bases and J by 2 bases, with 14 bases between. The CDR3 is made up of 15 amino acids. The CDR3 DNA sequence: TGTGCCAGCAGCTCAGGGATGGTGTCGAACTATGGCTACACCTTC. Protein sequence: CASSSGMVSNYGYTF.

The chain carries TRBV18 and TRBJ1-5; D is uncertain. CDR1 KGHSH and CDR2 LQKENI come from the germline V gene. V was clipped by 3 bases and J by 1 base, with 7 bases between them. The CDR3 totals 14 residues. CDR3 nucleotides: TGTGCCAGCTCACCTCAGAAGAGCAATCAGCCCCAGCATTTT. It yields the protein CASSPQKSNQPQHF.

This clone was observed a handful of times. The chain carries TRBV30 and TRBJ1-5; D may be TRBD1 (6 bases). Germline V gene data show CDR1 as GTSNPN and CDR2 as SVGIG (reference sequence). CDR3 length equals 16 residues. Between the trimmed V and J ends, which lost 0 bases and 5 bases, there was a span of 17 bases. The DNA for the CDR3 is TGTGCCTGGAGTGTGACCGGGACAAGGGCCTATCAGCCCCAGCATTTT. This codes for CAWSVTGTRAYQPQHF.

The chain recombines TRBV7-9 with TRBJ1-3; 9 bases map to TRBD1. In germline, CDR1 is SEHNR, CDR2 FQNEAQ (reference sequence). CDR3 length: 16 amino acids. Unmatched junction bases numbered 13, after V lost 6 bases and J lost 7 bases. The CDR3 loop reads CASRAVPGQGVNTIYF. CDR3 nucleotide sequence: TGTGCCAGCAGGGCAGTGCCGGGACAGGGTGTCAACACCATATATTTT.

As regards this clone: Other DNA sequences within the sample encode an identical CDR3. The rearrangement links TRBV5-1 to TRBJ2-3, with TRBD1 identical over 8 bases. Trimming removed 4 bases from V and 1 base from J; junction bases left unmatched: 5. The CDR3 sequence is 15 residues long. The germline gives CDR1 SGHRS, CDR2 YFSETQ. The CDR3 is CASSPGTGGTDTQYF. The CDR3 bases are TGCGCCAGCAGCCCCGGGACAGGAGGCACAGATACGCAGTATTTT.

This rearrangement joins TRBV5-1 to TRBJ1-2; D is uncertain. Per the germline V gene, CDR1 is SGHRS and CDR2 is YFSETQ. V lost 2 bases and J 0 bases, leaving 17 bases between the germline ends. The CDR3 loop spans 17 amino acids. This chain's CDR3 is CASSFLGKVLANYGYTF. DNA of the CDR3: TGCGCCAGCAGCTTCCTCGGGAAGGTCCTAGCTAACTATGGCTACACCTTC.

The chain is built from TRBV2 and TRBJ2-5; possible D gene TRBD2, 6 bases. The CDR3 sequence is 14 residues long. The germline CDR1 and CDR2 sequences are SNHLY and FYNNEI. Trimming took off 6 bases at V and 1 base at J, with 12 bases between the two ends. This CDR3 is CASSPGLLQETQYF. Here the CDR3 DNA reads TGTGCCAGCAGCCCGGGACTCCTCCAAGAGACCCAGTACTTC.

The chain recombines TRBV10-2 with TRBJ2-1; D is ambiguous. Germline CDR1 reads WSHSY; CDR2 reads SAAADI. The CDR3 has 17 amino acids. V was cut by 4 bases and J by 0 bases, with 16 bases left in between. In nucleotides, the CDR3 is TGCGCCAGCAGTGGTGCCCCTAGAGACCCCTCCTACAATGAGCAGTTCTTC. Its protein is CASSGAPRDPSYNEQFF.

The rearrangement links TRBV11-2 to TRBJ2-1; D might be TRBD1 (7 bases). Germline assignment: CDR1 SGHAT and CDR2 FQNNGV. The V and J ends lost 0 bases and 7 bases respectively, with 13 bases between them. The CDR3 loop spans 15 amino acids. The CDR3 DNA reads TGTGCCAGCAGCTTAGAGGGCAGGGGGGAGAATGAGCAGTTCTTC. Protein sequence: CASSLEGRGENEQFF.

V is TRBV12-5 and J is TRBJ1-2, with D unclear. Per germline, CDR1 LGHNT and CDR2 FRNRAP. V lost 1 base and J 6 bases, leaving 9 bases between the germline ends. The CDR3 loop spans 13 amino acids. The CDR3 nucleotides read TGTGCTAGTGGTTTGGAGAGTTCGCATGGCTACACCTTC. Its protein product is CASGLESSHGYTF.